Below are 11 T cell receptor beta chains sequenced from a single sample in a study of T cells after posttransplantation cyclophosphamide (TCRdb year 2016). A control cohort of approximately 10 patients who had been given myeloablative marrow transplants with methotrexate plus a calcineurin inhibitor was sampled 1 year after transplant. Library preparation employed the immunoSEQ multiplex PCR assay. TCRdb took over this immuneACCESS table, retaining in-frame rearrangements with V and J assigned. Such tables are incomplete; in checked studies, under half of the missing clones stem from an unresolved V gene, and the remainder is unexplained. Here the sample has about 12,000 clones; around 81% occur a single time. Of the sample, 3.7% is held by the ten largest clones. The sample was PBMCs, taken 350 to 400 days after allogeneic stem cell transplant with calcineurin inhibitor and methotrexate. Receptors were obtained from a young adult male patient who received an allogeneic stem cell transplant from an unrelated donor, was CMV-positive, and had acute GVHD only. Following transplantation, T cells from the graft donor may be among those present.

The chain recombines TRBV20-1 with TRBJ1-1; no reliable D call. There are 11 residues in the CDR3. Per germline, CDR1 DFQATT and CDR2 SNEGSKA (reference sequence). Trimming shortened V by 6 bases and J by 1 base, and 6 bases separated the two germline ends. The CDR3 bases are TGCAGTGCGAACAAGAACACTGAAGCTTTCTTT. Its translation is CSANKNTEAFF.

The rearrangement joins TRBV29-1 to TRBJ2-7; D perhaps matches TRBD2 (6 bases). The CDR3 is made up of 14 amino acids. Per germline, CDR1 SQVTM and CDR2 ANQGSEA. Deletions cut 3 bases from V and 2 bases from J, with 14 bases between. The CDR3 is CSVEFSRGTYEQYF. CDR3 coding DNA: TGCAGCGTTGAGTTCTCGCGGGGTACCTACGAGCAGTACTTC.

The J gene is TRBJ2-3, the V gene TRBV5-6; 7 positions match TRBD2. Trimming took 4 bases from V and 1 from J; bases not matched to a gene: 3. CDR3 length: 14 residues. Germline CDR1 reads SGHDT; CDR2 reads YYEEEE. The CDR3 DNA is TGTGCCAGCAGCCGGAGCGGGGGCACAGATACGCAGTATTTT. Its protein product is CASSRSGGTDTQYF.

The rearrangement uses TRBV19 and TRBJ2-2, with D unresolved. Germline assignment: CDR1 LNHDA and CDR2 SQIVND (reference sequence). V was trimmed by 4 bases and J by 0 bases, leaving 9 bases between them. The length of the CDR3 is 15 residues. CDR3 in amino acids: CASSTTYSNTGELFF. Written as DNA, the CDR3 is TGTGCCAGTAGTACGACATATTCGAACACCGGGGAGCTGTTTTTT.

V is TRBV6-6 and J is TRBJ1-5; the match to TRBD1 covers 7 bases. With 3 bases clipped from V and 2 bases from J, the junction kept 7 bases outside the gene matches. The CDR3 extends over 16 amino acids. The germline V gene encodes CDR1 MNHNY and CDR2 SVGAGI (reference sequence). The CDR3 region is CASSYSGQAGNQPQHF. In nucleotides, the CDR3 is TGTGCCAGCAGTTATTCCGGACAGGCGGGCAATCAGCCCCAGCATTTT.

The V call is TRBV9, the J call TRBJ2-1, with 10 bases that match TRBD2. This CDR3 spans 15 amino acids. Looked up from germline, CDR1 is SGDLS and CDR2 is YYNGEE. V shed 4 bases, J shed 8 bases, and the junction held 9 bases outside the gene matches. The CDR3, as DNA: TGTGCCAGCAGCCCAAGCGGGAGGGATTGGGATGAGCAGTTCTTC. Protein: CASSPSGRDWDEQFF.

This clone appeared a few times. The chain has TRBV5-1 and TRBJ1-1; unclear D gene. Deletions cut 2 bases from V and 3 bases from J, with 11 bases between. The CDR3 is 14 amino acids. Germline V lookup: CDR1 SGHRS, CDR2 YFSETQ. The chain's CDR3 is CASSLATEHTEAFF. The CDR3 region has the DNA TGCGCCAGCAGCTTAGCCACAGAGCACACTGAAGCTTTCTTT.

The chain links TRBV4-1 to TRBJ2-7; a possible D gene is TRBD1 (6 bases). Trimming cost V 3 bases and J 4 bases, with 13 bases left between them. This CDR3 spans 14 amino acids. Per germline, CDR1 MGHRA and CDR2 YSYEKL. CDR3 sequence (DNA): TGCGCCAGCAGCCATGATGGACAGAGTTACGAGCAGTACTTC. Translated, it gives CASSHDGQSYEQYF.

Remarks on this clone: The junction differs from germline at one of its ends, possibly a read error. V usage is TRBV25-1 and J usage is TRBJ2-7; 8 bases fit TRBD2. The CDR3 totals 16 residues. Germline V gene data show CDR1 as MGHDK and CDR2 as SYGVNS. This CDR3 is CASSPVGSGRSYEQYF. CDR3 DNA: TGTGCCAGCAGTCCCGTGGGGAGCGGGAGATCCTACGAGCAGTATTTC.

The rearrangement joins TRBV10-3 to TRBJ1-5, with 8 bases identical to TRBD1. CDR1 and CDR2 from the germline V gene are ENHRY and SYGVKD. The CDR3 contains 17 residues. Trimming cost V 0 bases and J 4 bases; bases outside gene matches: 8. The CDR3 sequence: CAISESGQGAWNQPQHF. CDR3 DNA sequence: TGTGCCATCAGTGAGTCAGGGCAGGGGGCTTGGAATCAGCCCCAGCATTTT.

The chain links TRBV6-6 to TRBJ2-3, with a possible D match to TRBD1 (6 bases). The CDR3 totals 14 residues. V shed 9 bases and J shed 5 bases, with 18 bases lying between them. The germline gives CDR1 MNHNY, CDR2 SVGAGI (reference sequence). CDR3 protein: CASFGQRAKDTQYF. The CDR3 region has the DNA TGTGCCAGTTTCGGACAGAGGGCAAAAGATACGCAGTATTTT.